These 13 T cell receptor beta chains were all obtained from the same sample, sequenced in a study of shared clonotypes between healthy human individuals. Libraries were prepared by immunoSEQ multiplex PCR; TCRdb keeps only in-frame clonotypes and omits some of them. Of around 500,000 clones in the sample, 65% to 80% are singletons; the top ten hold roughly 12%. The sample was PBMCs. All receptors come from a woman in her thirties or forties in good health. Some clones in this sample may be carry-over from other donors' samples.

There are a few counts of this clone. CDR3 amino acids: CASSSGLAGSSGANVLTF. CDR3 coding DNA: TGTGCCAGCAGCTCGGGACTAGCGGGTAGCTCTGGGGCCAACGTCCTGACTTTC. The chain joins TRBV11-1 to TRBJ2-6; TRBD2 matches 12 bases. This CDR3 has 18 residues. Losses at the gene ends were 4 bases for V and 0 bases for J; bases not matched to a gene: 4. Germline V CDR1 and CDR2: SGHAT, FQDESV (reference sequence).

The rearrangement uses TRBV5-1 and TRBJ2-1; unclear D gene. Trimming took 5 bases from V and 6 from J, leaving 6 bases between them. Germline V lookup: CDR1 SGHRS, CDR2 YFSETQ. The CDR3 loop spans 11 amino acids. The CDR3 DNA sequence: TGCGCCAGCAGAGGTACCAATGAGCAGTTCTTC. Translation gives CASRGTNEQFF. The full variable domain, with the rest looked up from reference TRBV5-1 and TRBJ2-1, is KAGVTQTPRYLIKTRGQQVTLSCSPISGHRSVSWYQQTPGQGLQFLFEYFSETQRNKGNFPGRFSGRQFSNSRSEMNVSTLELGDSALYLCASRGTNEQFFGPGTRLTVL.

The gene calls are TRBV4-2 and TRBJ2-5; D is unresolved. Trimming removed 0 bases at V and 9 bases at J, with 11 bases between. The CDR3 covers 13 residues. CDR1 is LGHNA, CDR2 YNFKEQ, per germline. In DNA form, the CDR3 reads TGTGCCAGCAGCCAAGACCCAGAAAAGGCCCAGTACTTC. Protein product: CASSQDPEKAQYF.

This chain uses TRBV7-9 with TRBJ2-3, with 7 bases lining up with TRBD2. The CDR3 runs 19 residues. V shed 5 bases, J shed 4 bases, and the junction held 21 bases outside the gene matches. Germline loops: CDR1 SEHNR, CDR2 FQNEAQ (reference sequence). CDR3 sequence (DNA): TGTGCCAGCAGCCCCCTGGGAAGGTTCGGGGCTAGCGGCGCAGATACGCAGTATTTT. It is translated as CASSPLGRFGASGADTQYF. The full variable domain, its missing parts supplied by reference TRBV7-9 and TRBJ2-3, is DTGVSQNPRHKITKRGQNVTFRCDPISEHNRLYWYRQTLGQGPEFLTYFQNEAQLEKSRLLSDRFSAERPKGSFSTLEIQRTEQGDSAMYLCASSPLGRFGASGADTQYFGPGTRLTVL.

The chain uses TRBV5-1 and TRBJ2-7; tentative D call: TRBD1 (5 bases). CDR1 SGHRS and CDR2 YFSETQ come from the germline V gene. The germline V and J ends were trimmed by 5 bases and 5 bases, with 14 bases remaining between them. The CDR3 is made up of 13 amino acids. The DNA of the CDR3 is TGCGCCAGCAGACCGACGGCAGGGAACGAGCAGTACTTC. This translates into CASRPTAGNEQYF. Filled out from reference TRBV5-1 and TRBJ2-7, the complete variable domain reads KAGVTQTPRYLIKTRGQQVTLSCSPISGHRSVSWYQQTPGQGLQFLFEYFSETQRNKGNFPGRFSGRQFSNSRSEMNVSTLELGDSALYLCASRPTAGNEQYFGPGTRLTVT.

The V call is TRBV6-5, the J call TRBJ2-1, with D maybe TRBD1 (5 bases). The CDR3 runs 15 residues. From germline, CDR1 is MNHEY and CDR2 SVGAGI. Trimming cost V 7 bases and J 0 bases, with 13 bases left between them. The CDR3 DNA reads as TGTGCCAGCACCTCAGACAGAGGCTCCTACAATGAGCAGTTCTTC. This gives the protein CASTSDRGSYNEQFF.

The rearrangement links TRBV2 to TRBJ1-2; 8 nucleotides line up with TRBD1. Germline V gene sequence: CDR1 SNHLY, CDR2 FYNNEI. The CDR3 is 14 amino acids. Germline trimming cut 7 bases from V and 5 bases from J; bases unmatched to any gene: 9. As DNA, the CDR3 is TGTGCCAGCACCGACGGGACAGGCCCATATGGCTACACCTTC. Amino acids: CASTDGTGPYGYTF.

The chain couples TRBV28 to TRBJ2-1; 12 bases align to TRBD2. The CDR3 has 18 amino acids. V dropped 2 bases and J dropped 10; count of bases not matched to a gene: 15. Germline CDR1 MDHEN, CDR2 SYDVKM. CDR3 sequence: CASSLRKKGLAGVGEQFF. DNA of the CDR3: TGTGCCAGCAGTTTAAGAAAAAAGGGACTAGCGGGTGTGGGGGAGCAGTTCTTC.

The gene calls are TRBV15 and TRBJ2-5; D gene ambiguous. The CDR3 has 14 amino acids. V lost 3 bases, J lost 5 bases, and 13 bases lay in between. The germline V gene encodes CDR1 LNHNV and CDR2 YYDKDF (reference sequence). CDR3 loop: CATSSELSAETQYF. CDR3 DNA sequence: TGTGCCACCAGCAGTGAACTCTCAGCGGAGACCCAGTACTTC.

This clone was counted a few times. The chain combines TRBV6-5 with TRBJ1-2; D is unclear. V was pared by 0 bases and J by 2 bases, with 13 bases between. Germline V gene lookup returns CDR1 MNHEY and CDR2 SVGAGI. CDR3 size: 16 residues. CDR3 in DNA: TGTGCCAGCAGTTACTCGTTCGCCTGGCGGAACTATGGCTACACCTTC. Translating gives CASSYSFAWRNYGYTF.

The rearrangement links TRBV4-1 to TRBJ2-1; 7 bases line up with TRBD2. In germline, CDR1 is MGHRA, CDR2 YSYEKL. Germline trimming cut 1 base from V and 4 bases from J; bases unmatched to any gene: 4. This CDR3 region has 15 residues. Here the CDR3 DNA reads TGCGCCAGCAGCCAAGGCGGGACTAAATACAATGAGCAGTTCTTC. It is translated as CASSQGGTKYNEQFF.

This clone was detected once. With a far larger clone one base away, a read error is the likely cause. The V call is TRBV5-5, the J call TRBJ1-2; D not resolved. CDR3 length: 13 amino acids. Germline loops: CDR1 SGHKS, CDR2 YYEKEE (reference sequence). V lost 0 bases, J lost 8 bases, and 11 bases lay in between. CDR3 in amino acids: CASSLGEKRGYTF. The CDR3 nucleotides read TGTGCCAGCAGCTTGGGGGAGAAGAGGGGCTACACCTTC.

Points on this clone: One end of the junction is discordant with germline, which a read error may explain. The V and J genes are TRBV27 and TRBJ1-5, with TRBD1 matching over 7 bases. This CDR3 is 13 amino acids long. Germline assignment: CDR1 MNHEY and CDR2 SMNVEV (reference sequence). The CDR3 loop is CASSRQGNQPRHF. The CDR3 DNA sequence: TGTGCCAGCAGTCGACAGGGCAATCAGCCCCGGCATTTT.